Listed below are T cell receptor beta chains from one sample, sequenced in a study of shared clonotypes between healthy human individuals. The method was immunoSEQ multiplex PCR; TCRdb's version includes in-frame clones alone and lacks a portion of them. The sample yields a few million clones, around 93% seen once. The material sequenced was naive CD4+ T cells from PBMCs. The receptors stem from a man aged 18 to 30 in good health. Some clones in this sample may be carry-over from other donors' samples. Both conserved end residues are trimmed from each CDR3. Only part of the rows carry a size: once, few, many, or a class if the clone is expanded.

J | size | length | V | CDR3
TRBJ2-1 | - | 13 | TRBV14 | ASSRGLAGTEEQF
TRBJ1-2 | - | 17 | TRBV10-2 | ASSDLPGQGDHRTGGYT
TRBJ2-7 | - | 13 | TRBV9 | ASSGQGQGSHQRY
TRBJ2-5 | once | 11 | TRBV5-1 | ASSLSPQETRY
TRBJ2-6 | once | 11 | TRBV7-8 | ASSLYGANVLT
TRBJ2-6 | - | 14 | TRBV6-1 | ASREAGSSGANVLT
TRBJ1-2 | - | 12 | TRBV5-1 | ASSLDGLNYGYT
TRBJ2-1 | - | 13 | TRBV5-1 | ASTPTSGTYNEQF
TRBJ2-1 | - | 13 | TRBV5-1 | ASSVDGNSYNEQF
TRBJ2-1 | once | 14 | TRBV7-3 | ASSPVGTSGYNEQF
TRBJ2-1 | - | 13 | TRBV9 | ASSLSGTGGDEQF
TRBJ2-1 | once | 15 | TRBV9 | ASSVSEVAGGYNEQF
TRBJ2-3 | - | 13 | TRBV5-4 | ASRARGSGRAKEY
TRBJ2-1 | - | 12 | TRBV6-5 | ASSPATGNNEQF
TRBJ1-4 | - | 17 | TRBV28 | ASSPRGDRGRKANEKLF
TRBJ2-7 | - | 11 | TRBV6-5 | ASSTSGRYEQY
TRBJ2-7 | - | 12 | TRBV11-3 | ASSPRGGTYEQY
TRBJ2-3 | - | 14 | TRBV7-3 | ASSPRGGGEGDTQY
TRBJ2-5 | - | 12 | TRBV2 | ASSDLTDQETQY
TRBJ2-4 | - | 14 | TRBV5-4 | ASSTTVLSTKNIQY
TRBJ2-1 | - | 14 | TRBV7-3 | ASSLGTSGRVNEQF
TRBJ1-2 | - | 11 | TRBV28 | ASSLVGEYGYT
TRBJ2-3 | - | 11 | TRBV6-5 | ASSRGAVDTQY